This T cell receptor beta chain is drawn from a study of blood T cell repertoires in COVID-19. Produced via immunoSEQ multiplex PCR; TCRdb's table is partial and in-frame only. The top ten clones hold 10% to 15% of a sample with 59,000 or so clones, approximately 85% of them seen once. V trimming: 3 bases; J trimming: 5 bases; junction bases outside the gene matches: 2. CDR3 length equals 13 residues. Germline CDR1 reads ENHRY; CDR2 reads SYGVKD. Sequencing was done on a sample of peripheral blood. The clonotype originates from a human donor in a cohort sampled during active COVID-19. The rearrangement links TRBV10-3 to TRBJ2-7; 9 positions agree with TRBD2. The CDR3 bases are TGTGCCATCAGTGAAATAGCGGGGGACGAGCAGTACGTC. Protein sequence: CAISEIAGDEQYV.